This TCR beta chain was retrieved from a study of blood T cell repertoires in COVID-19. Trimming removed 2 bases at V and 8 bases at J, with 12 bases between. Germline assignment: CDR1 MNHEY and CDR2 SVGAGI. The CDR3 loop spans 13 amino acids. Sequencing was performed with immunoSEQ multiplex PCR; in TCRdb, only in-frame clones are kept and a portion is missing. The table records about 81,000 clones, roughly four fifths of them present only once. The sample comprised peripheral blood. The sequence was obtained from a human donor in a cohort sampled during active COVID-19. The gene calls are TRBV6-5 and TRBJ1-1; weak D call: TRBD1 (5 bases). CDR3 in amino acids: CASSYDRDSEAFF. The CDR3 nucleotides are TGTGCCAGCAGTTACGACAGAGACTCCGAAGCTTTCTTT.